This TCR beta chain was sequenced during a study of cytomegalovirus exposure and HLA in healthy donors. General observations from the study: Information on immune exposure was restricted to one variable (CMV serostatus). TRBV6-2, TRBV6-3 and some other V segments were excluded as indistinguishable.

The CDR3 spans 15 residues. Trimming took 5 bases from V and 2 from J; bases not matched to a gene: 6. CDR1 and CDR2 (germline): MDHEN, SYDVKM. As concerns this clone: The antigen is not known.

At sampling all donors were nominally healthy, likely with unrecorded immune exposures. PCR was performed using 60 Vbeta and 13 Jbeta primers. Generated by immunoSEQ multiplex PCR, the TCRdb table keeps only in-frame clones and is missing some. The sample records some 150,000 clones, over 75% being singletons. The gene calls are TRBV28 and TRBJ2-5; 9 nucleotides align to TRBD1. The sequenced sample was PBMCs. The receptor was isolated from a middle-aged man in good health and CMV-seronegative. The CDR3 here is CASSPTGGGQETQYF. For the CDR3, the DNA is TGTGCCAGCAGTCCTACAGGGGGCGGGCAAGAGACCCAGTACTTC.